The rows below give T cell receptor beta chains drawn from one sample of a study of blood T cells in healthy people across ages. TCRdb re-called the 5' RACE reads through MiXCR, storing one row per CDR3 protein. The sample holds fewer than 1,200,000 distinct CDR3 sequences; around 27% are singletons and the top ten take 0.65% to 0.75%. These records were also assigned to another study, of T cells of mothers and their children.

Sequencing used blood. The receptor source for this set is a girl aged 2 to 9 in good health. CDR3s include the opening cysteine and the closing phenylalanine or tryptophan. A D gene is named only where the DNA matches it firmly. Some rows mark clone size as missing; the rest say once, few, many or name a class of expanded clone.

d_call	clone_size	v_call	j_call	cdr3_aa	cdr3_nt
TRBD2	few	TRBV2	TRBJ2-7	CASSGGSGYEQYF	TGTGCCAGCAGTGGGGGTAGCGGGTACGAGCAGTACTTC
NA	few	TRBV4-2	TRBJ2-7	CASSQAGSLEQYF	TGTGCCAGCAGCCAGGCAGGGTCCCTCGAGCAGTACTTC
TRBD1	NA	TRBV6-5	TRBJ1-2	CASSLWDRDPQGYTF	TGTGCCAGCAGTTTATGGGACAGGGACCCACAGGGCTACACCTTC
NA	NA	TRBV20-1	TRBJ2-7	CSASPRREQYF	TGCAGTGCTTCCCCTCGGCGAGAGCAGTACTTC
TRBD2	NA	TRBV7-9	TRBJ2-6	CASSLSGGGGANVLTF	TGTGCCAGCAGCTTATCCGGGGGGGGTGGGGCCAACGTCCTGACTTTC
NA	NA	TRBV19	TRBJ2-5	CASSLDRWETQYF	TGTGCCAGTAGTCTCGACAGATGGGAGACCCAGTACTTC
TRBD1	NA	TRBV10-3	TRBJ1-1	CAIRGQVNTEAFF	TGTGCCATCAGAGGACAGGTGAACACTGAAGCTTTCTTT
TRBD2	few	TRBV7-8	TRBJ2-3	CASRNTPGLVISDTQYF	TGTGCCAGCAGAAACACGCCGGGACTAGTTATTTCAGATACGCAGTATTTT
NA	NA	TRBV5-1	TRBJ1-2	CASIPMPGANYGYTF	TGCGCCAGCATCCCGATGCCAGGGGCTAACTATGGCTACACCTTC
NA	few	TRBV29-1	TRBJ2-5	CSFRAGDQETQYF	TGCAGCTTCAGGGCAGGGGACCAAGAGACCCAGTACTTC
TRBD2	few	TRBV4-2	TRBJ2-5	CASSQDLAGSETQYF	TGTGCCAGCAGCCAAGATCTAGCGGGATCTGAGACCCAGTACTTC
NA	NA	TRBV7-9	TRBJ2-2	CASSLLPGEMAGELFF	TGTGCCAGCAGCTTACTTCCGGGAGAAATGGCCGGGGAGCTGTTTTTT
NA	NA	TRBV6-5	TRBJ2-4	CASSYMQGNIQYF	TGTGCCAGCAGTTACATGCAGGGAAACATTCAGTACTTC
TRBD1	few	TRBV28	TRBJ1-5	CASSLGTGQVFRPQHF	TGTGCCAGCAGTTTGGGTACTGGACAGGTTTTTCGGCCCCAGCATTTT
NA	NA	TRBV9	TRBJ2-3	CASSVGARGDTQYF	TGTGCCAGCAGTGTAGGTGCCCGAGGGGATACGCAGTATTTT
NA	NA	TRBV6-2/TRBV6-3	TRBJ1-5	CASSADSLVQPQHF	TGTGCCAGCAGTGCGGACAGTTTAGTCCAGCCCCAGCATTTT
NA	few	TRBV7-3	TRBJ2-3	CASSLEATDTQYF	TGTGCCAGCAGCCTAGAGGCAACAGATACGCAGTATTTT
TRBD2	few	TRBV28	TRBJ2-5	CATWGGTQYF	TGTGCCACCTGGGGGGGGACCCAGTACTTC
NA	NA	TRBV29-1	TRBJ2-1	CSVSPDYNEQFF	TGCAGCGTTTCCCCGGACTACAATGAGCAGTTCTTC
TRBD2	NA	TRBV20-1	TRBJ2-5	CSAIEAGLAGGIWRETQYF	TGCAGTGCTATAGAAGCGGGACTAGCGGGAGGAATATGGCGTGAGACCCAGTACTTC
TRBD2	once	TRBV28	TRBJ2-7	CASSFEVVAGAYEQYF	TGTGCCAGCAGTTTTGAAGTCGTAGCGGGAGCCTACGAGCAGTACTTC
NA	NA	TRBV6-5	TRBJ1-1	CASSYRQAKNTEAFF	TGTGCCAGCAGTTACCGACAGGCGAAGAACACTGAAGCTTTCTTT
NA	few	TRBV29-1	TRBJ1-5	CSVAWEGGDPQHF	TGCAGCGTTGCATGGGAGGGAGGGGACCCCCAGCATTTT
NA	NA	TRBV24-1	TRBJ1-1	CATSGGKGGDTEAFF	TGTGCCACCAGTGGAGGGAAGGGCGGGGACACTGAAGCTTTCTTT
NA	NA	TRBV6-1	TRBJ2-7	CASSEEGFSYEQYF	TGTGCCAGCAGTGAAGAGGGCTTCTCCTACGAGCAGTACTTC
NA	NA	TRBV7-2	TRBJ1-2	CASSSQTANYGYTF	TGTGCCAGCAGCTCTCAGACAGCTAACTATGGCTACACCTTC
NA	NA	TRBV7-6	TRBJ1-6	CASSLDQGLSSPLHF	TGTGCCAGCAGCTTAGATCAGGGCTTGAGTTCACCCCTCCACTTT
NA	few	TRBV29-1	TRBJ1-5	CSALSTGSNMAQHF	TGCAGCGCGCTTTCGACGGGTTCGAATATGGCCCAGCATTTT
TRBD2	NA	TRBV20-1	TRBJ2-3	CSATGTSAADTQYF	TGCAGTGCTACCGGGACTAGCGCGGCAGATACGCAGTATTTT
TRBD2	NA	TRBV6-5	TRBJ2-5	CASSYSVSGGLFQETQYF	TGTGCCAGCAGTTACTCGGTTAGCGGGGGGTTATTCCAAGAGACCCAGTACTTC
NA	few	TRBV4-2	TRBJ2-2	CASVPFEGANTGELFF	TGTGCCAGCGTCCCTTTCGAGGGGGCGAACACCGGGGAGCTGTTTTTT
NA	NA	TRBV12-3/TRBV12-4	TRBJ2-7	CASSHRRVGGLEQYF	TGTGCCAGCAGTCATAGGAGGGTAGGTGGCTTGGAGCAGTACTTC
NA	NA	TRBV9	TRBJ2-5	CASSVHGTETQYF	TGTGCCAGCAGCGTTCACGGGACTGAGACCCAGTACTTC
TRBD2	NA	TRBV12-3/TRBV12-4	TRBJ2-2	CASSHPLAGGNTGELFF	TGTGCCAGCTCCCACCCCTTAGCGGGGGGTAACACCGGGGAGCTGTTTTTT
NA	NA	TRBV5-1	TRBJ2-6	CASSSGVTSGANVLTF	TGCGCCAGCAGCTCGGGGGTTACTAGTGGGGCCAACGTCCTGACTTTC
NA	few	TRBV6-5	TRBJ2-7	CASSYSSLDKSYEQYF	TGTGCCAGCAGTTACTCGAGTTTAGACAAATCCTACGAGCAGTACTTC
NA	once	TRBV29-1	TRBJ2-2	CSVGAAVNTGELFF	TGCAGCGTTGGGGCAGCAGTTAACACCGGGGAGCTGTTTTTT
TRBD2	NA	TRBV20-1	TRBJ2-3	CSATSVSGRGPDTQYF	TGCAGTGCTACCTCGGTTAGCGGGAGGGGCCCAGATACGCAGTATTTT
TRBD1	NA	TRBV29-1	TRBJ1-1	CSAYRGPEAFF	TGTAGCGCCTATAGGGGGCCTGAAGCTTTCTTT
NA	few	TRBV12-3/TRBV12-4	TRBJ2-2	CASSFPPRGELFF	TGTGCCAGCAGTTTCCCCCCACGAGGGGAGCTGTTTTTT
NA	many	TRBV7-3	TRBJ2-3	CASSLVGTQAYF	TGTGCCAGCAGCTTAGTAGGGACACAAGCATATTTT
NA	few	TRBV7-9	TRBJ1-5	CASSLEKNQPQHF	TGTGCCAGCAGCTTGGAGAAAAATCAGCCCCAGCATTTT
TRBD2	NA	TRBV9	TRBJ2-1	CASTGKAGYGYNEQFF	TGTGCCAGCACCGGAAAAGCGGGGTATGGGTACAATGAGCAGTTCTTC
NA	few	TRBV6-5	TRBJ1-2	CASSVASNNYGYTF	TGTGCCAGCAGTGTGGCCAGCAATAACTATGGCTACACCTTC